Reported below is one T cell receptor beta chain. Its antigen is as yet unknown. In the PCR, 60 Vbeta and 13 Jbeta primers were used. TCRdb's copy holds only in-frame clones and misses some; the assay was immunoSEQ multiplex PCR. The sample carries some 130,000 clones, around 70% recorded once. The source of the sample is a study of cytomegalovirus exposure and HLA in healthy donors. V shed 7 bases and J 8 bases; nucleotides not matched to a gene: 9. The CDR3 is 16 amino acids. The germline CDR1 and CDR2 sequences are LGHNA and YSLEER. Study results and caveats: TCR beta V- and J-gene trimming, according to a later analysis, was linked to a missense DCLRE1C variant. Relative to equally common others, HLA-associated TCR beta chains showed greater clonal expansion in a later analysis. A previous analysis found most TCR beta V segments productive roughly 87% or roughly 30% of the time.

Sequenced material: PBMCs. The rearrangement joins TRBV4-3 to TRBJ2-2, with 14 bases that match TRBD2. This TCR came from a male donor in good health and CMV-seronegative. CDR3 DNA sequence: TGCGCCAGCACCCCAGGGACTAGCGGGAGACGAGGGGAGCTGTTTTTT. Protein: CASTPGTSGRRGELFF.